A single sample gave rise to the 21 T cell receptor beta chains below, sequenced in a study of blood T cell repertoires in COVID-19. Generated by immunoSEQ multiplex PCR, the TCRdb table keeps only in-frame clones and is missing some. The sample holds 200,000 to 300,000 clones; more than 70% are singletons and the top ten take over 2%. The material sequenced was PBMCs or T cells enriched from blood (not recorded which). All receptors come from a woman between 45 and 65 years old who had recovered from COVID-19.

This chain joins TRBV7-3 and TRBJ1-1; D ambiguous. This CDR3 comprises 12 residues. Looked up from germline, CDR1 is SGHTA and CDR2 is FQGTGA. Between the trimmed V and J ends, which lost 3 bases and 1 base, there was a span of 3 bases. CDR3 in DNA: TGTGCCAGCAGCTTCAGGAACACTGAAGCTTTCTTT. It encodes CASSFRNTEAFF.

The chain joins TRBV3-1 (or the pseudogene TRBV3-2) to TRBJ2-2; maybe TRBD2 (6 bases). This CDR3 has 15 amino acids. V dropped 1 base and J dropped 8 bases, with 14 bases sitting between them. Germline V gene lookup returns CDR1 LGHDT and CDR2 YNNKEL (reference sequence). The CDR3 spells CASSQVRAEGGELFF. CDR3 nucleotide sequence: TGTGCCAGCAGCCAAGTTCGGGCGGAGGGAGGGGAGCTGTTTTTT.

The genes are TRBV6-1 and TRBJ2-7, with D maybe TRBD1 (5 bases). This CDR3 comprises 14 residues. V was shortened by 3 bases and J by 4 bases, with 13 bases between the two germline ends. Germline V lookup: CDR1 MNHNS, CDR2 SASEGT. The CDR3 is CASSETVGVYEQYF. CDR3 coding DNA: TGTGCCAGCAGTGAGACAGTAGGGGTGTACGAGCAGTACTTC.

The chain couples TRBV6-2 or TRBV6-3 to TRBJ1-6; a possible D gene is TRBD1 (5 bases). Germline lookup yields CDR1 MNHEY and CDR2 SVGEGT. Trimming removed 6 bases from V and 6 bases from J, with 9 bases in between. This CDR3 has 13 amino acids. As DNA, the CDR3 is TGTGCCAGCAGCAGACAGACTAATTCACCCCTCCACTTT. Translated: CASSRQTNSPLHF.

The V call is TRBV19, the J call TRBJ2-7; D perhaps matches TRBD1 (6 bases). CDR1 is LNHDA, CDR2 SQIVND, per germline (reference sequence). The CDR3 extends over 16 amino acids. V shed 3 bases and J shed 1 base, with 16 bases lying between them. The CDR3 is CASSIQGSAPSYEQYF. Here the CDR3 DNA reads TGTGCCAGTAGTATTCAGGGGAGCGCCCCATCCTACGAGCAGTACTTC.

This chain uses TRBV30 with TRBJ2-7; a weak D match, TRBD1 (6 bases). Between the trimmed V and J ends, which lost 2 bases and 2 bases, there was a span of 13 bases. The germline V gene has CDR1 GTSNPN and CDR2 SVGIG (reference sequence). There are 14 residues in the CDR3. In nucleotides, the CDR3 is TGTGCCTGGAGTAAGGGACAAGGAACCTACGAGCAGTACTTC. Protein product: CAWSKGQGTYEQYF.

The gene calls are TRBV27 and TRBJ2-1; D remains ambiguous. Looked up from germline, CDR1 is MNHEY and CDR2 is SMNVEV (reference sequence). This CDR3 is 12 amino acids long. V shed 3 bases and J shed 6 bases, with 6 bases lying between them. The CDR3 sequence: CASSFSGNEQFF. The CDR3 DNA reads TGTGCCAGCAGTTTCTCAGGCAATGAGCAGTTCTTC.

The rearrangement uses TRBV9 and TRBJ2-5; 7 bases are shared with TRBD2. The junction had 4 bases not matched to a gene; V was cut back by 2 bases and J by 3 bases. The CDR3 extends over 14 amino acids. CDR1 and CDR2 (germline): SGDLS, YYNGEE. The CDR3 DNA is TGTGCCAGCAGCGTGAGGGCGGGAGAAGAGACCCAGTACTTC. This translates into CASSVRAGEETQYF.

This chain links TRBV5-5 with TRBJ1-6; D is possibly TRBD1 (5 bases). The germline V gene has CDR1 SGHKS and CDR2 YYEKEE (reference sequence). V shed 0 bases and J shed 4 bases, with 11 bases lying between them. This CDR3 contains 16 residues. The CDR3 DNA reads TGTGCCAGCAGCTTGGATAATGGACATTATAATTCACCCCTCCACTTT. It encodes CASSLDNGHYNSPLHF.

The chain couples TRBV19 to TRBJ2-1; D call uncertain. The V gene's germline CDR1 is LNHDA and CDR2 SQIVND (reference sequence). V was trimmed by 5 bases and J by 7 bases, leaving 18 bases between them. This CDR3 has 15 residues. Here the CDR3 reads CASSSSPSGWNEQFF. As DNA, the CDR3 is TGTGCCAGTAGTTCTTCCCCCTCCGGTTGGAATGAGCAGTTCTTC.

The chain uses TRBV6-5 and TRBJ1-5; 9 bases match TRBD1. The CDR3 is made up of 14 amino acids. Unmatched junction bases numbered 5, after V lost 6 bases and J lost 5 bases. Germline assignment: CDR1 MNHEY and CDR2 SVGAGI. The CDR3 region has the DNA TGTGCCAGCAGACCGACAGGGGGGTATCAGCCCCAGCATTTT. The encoded protein is CASRPTGGYQPQHF.

This chain connects TRBV7-2 to TRBJ1-6; no reliable D call. The length of the CDR3 is 16 residues. Germline V lookup: CDR1 SGHTA, CDR2 FQGNSA. Trimming stripped 4 bases from V and 4 bases from J, with 14 bases between. CDR3 loop: CASSSQTGVYNSPLHF. The CDR3 coding sequence is TGTGCCAGCAGCTCACAAACGGGAGTTTATAATTCACCCCTCCACTTT.

This chain joins TRBV6-5 and TRBJ1-2, with D possibly TRBD1 on 5 matching bases. The CDR3 loop spans 15 amino acids. Germline V gene sequence: CDR1 MNHEY, CDR2 SVGAGI. V gave up 5 bases and J gave up 3 bases, with 16 bases separating them. The DNA of the CDR3 is TGTGCCAGCAGTCCTCGCTGGGGGGGTGACTATGGCTACACCTTC. Translating gives CASSPRWGGDYGYTF.

V usage is TRBV6-5 and J usage is TRBJ2-2; D perhaps matches TRBD1 (6 bases). The germline V gene encodes CDR1 MNHEY and CDR2 SVGAGI. The CDR3 covers 13 residues. Trimming removed 6 bases at V and 6 bases at J, with 11 bases between. CDR3 coding DNA: TGTGCCAGCAGGACACAGGGTCCCGGGGAGCTGTTTTTT. Residues: CASRTQGPGELFF.

This chain connects TRBV5-8 to TRBJ2-7; D possibly corresponds to TRBD2 (6 bases). The germline V gene has CDR1 SGHTS and CDR2 YDEGEE. The CDR3 consists of 16 residues. The V end was cut by 4 bases, the J end by 0 bases, with 17 bases between. The CDR3 loop is CASSPRWEASSYEQYF. The CDR3 nucleotides read TGTGCCAGCAGCCCGAGGTGGGAGGCTAGCTCCTACGAGCAGTACTTC. Filled out from reference TRBV5-8 and TRBJ2-7, the complete variable domain reads EAGVTQSPTHLIKTRGQQATLRCSPISGHTSVYWYQQALGLGLQFLLWYDEGEERNRGNFPPRFSGRQFPNYSSELNVNALELEDSALYLCASSPRWEASSYEQYFGPGTRLTVT.

The chain uses TRBV30 and TRBJ1-1, with unresolved D. The CDR3 has 14 amino acids. The ends were cut back, 0 bases at V and 0 bases at J, with 8 bases in the middle. Germline V gives CDR1 GTSNPN, CDR2 SVGIG (reference sequence). The CDR3 region has the DNA TGTGCCTGGAGTGTACCGGGATTGAACACTGAAGCTTTCTTT. Its translation is CAWSVPGLNTEAFF.

The gene calls are TRBV10-3 and TRBJ2-7, with TRBD1 matching 9 bases. CDR1 ENHRY and CDR2 SYGVKD come from the germline V gene. After removal of 6 bases from V and 2 bases from J, the junction contained 5 bases not matched to a gene. This CDR3 contains 14 residues. The CDR3 DNA follows: TGTGCCATCAGCCCGGGACAGGGACCCTACGAGCAGTACTTC. Translation gives CAISPGQGPYEQYF.

V gene TRBV2 combines with J gene TRBJ2-7; D perhaps matches TRBD2 (6 bases). Between the trimmed V and J ends, which lost 6 bases and 4 bases, there was a span of 10 bases. This CDR3 is 12 amino acids long. Per the germline V gene, CDR1 is SNHLY and CDR2 is FYNNEI. CDR3 sequence reads: CASRRGLYEQYF. CDR3 DNA: TGTGCCAGCAGGCGGGGACTTTACGAGCAGTACTTC.

This chain connects TRBV27 to TRBJ1-1, with D unresolved. This CDR3 comprises 14 residues. V shed 5 bases and J shed 4 bases, with 14 bases lying between them. Per germline, CDR1 MNHEY and CDR2 SMNVEV (reference sequence). The CDR3 loop reads CASSPLVPRTEAFF. In nucleotides, the CDR3 is TGTGCCAGCAGTCCCCTTGTTCCCCGCACTGAAGCTTTCTTT.

This clone is a singleton in its sample. The V call is TRBV7-9, the J call TRBJ1-1; the D is unclear. CDR3 length: 14 residues. Germline CDR1 is SEHNR and CDR2 is FQNEAQ (reference sequence). Trimming removed 0 bases from V and 11 bases from J, with 16 bases in between. DNA of the CDR3: TGTGCCAGCAGCTTAGCGCAGGAGGCCCCGCGGGCTTTCTTT. Protein sequence: CASSLAQEAPRAFF.

The chain combines TRBV18 with TRBJ1-5, with 9 bases that match TRBD1. Germline V gene lookup returns CDR1 KGHSH and CDR2 LQKENI. The CDR3 is made up of 15 amino acids. With V trimmed by 6 bases and J by 6 bases, 9 bases remained unmatched. The DNA for the CDR3 is TGTGCCAGCTCTCGCGGGACAGGGCGAGGTCAGCCCCAGCATTTT. Its protein product is CASSRGTGRGQPQHF. Complete variable domain (other parts from reference TRBV18 and TRBJ1-5): NAGVMQNPRHLVRRRGQEARLRCSPMKGHSHVYWYRQLPEEGLKFMVYLQKENIIDESGMPKERFSAEFPKEGPSILRIQQVVRGDSAAYFCASSRGTGRGQPQHFGDGTRLSIL.